This T cell receptor beta chain emerged from a study of blood T cell repertoires in COVID-19 (TCRdb year 2020). Background for the entire study: The collaborator samples originated in the United States, Italy and Spain and spanned the acute and convalescent phases of COVID-19. HLA class I and class II types, where available, came from metadata supplied by the sample provider rather than from assay-based typing. Nearly every sample came with metadata listing a de-identified subject ID, COVID-19 status, age in years and sex. A freely available public database, intended as a resource for researchers studying the immune response to SARS-CoV-2, is where the repertoires were released. Samples came from the ongoing ImmuneRACE study (first 160 participants) plus 1,254 subjects from 6 global collaborators. The material from the prospective study consisted of cDNA or gDNA derived from T cells, B-cell-depleted T cells, or PBMCs. Deeply sampled blood TCRbeta repertoires from subjects exposed to, actively infected with, or recovered from COVID-19 were included in the dataset.

TCRbeta CDR3 regions were amplified from genomic DNA by means of the immunoSEQ Assay, a bias-controlled multiplex PCR. As for the original processing: The number of nucleated cells in each sample was estimated by amplification of reference gene primers within the assay. To quantify the absolute abundance of each unique TCRbeta CDR3 rearrangement, sequence reads were collapsed and filtered. For each sample, productive Simpson clonality was calculated as the square root of Simpson's diversity index across productive rearrangements. TCRdb obtained this table from immuneACCESS and retained in-frame rearrangements with V and J assigned. These tables miss some clones; where compared with another copy, unresolved V genes account for less than half of the shortfall, and the remainder is unexplained. The DNA was the basis for D and trimming; V, J and clone size are from that table. Across this sample there are 190,000 or so clones, with nearly 90% seen only once. The top ten constitute approximately 0.62% of the sample.

The collaborating institutions used their own protocols to collect whole blood in K2EDTA tubes. For TCRbeta analysis, collaborators shipped samples in one of three forms: frozen whole blood, isolated PBMCs, or DNA extracted from either of those sample types. Here V drops 1 base and J drops 5 bases, and the junction holds 4 bases not matched to any gene. The CDR3 sequence holds 15 residues, the cysteine and phenylalanine included. The only DNA kept is the CDR3, 45 bases in frame from the first base. From the germline V gene, CDR1 is SGHDT and CDR2 is YYEEEE. A remark on this clone: No antigen is known for it. No much larger clonotype is one base removed from it; base qualities were not supplied.

Paper-wide results and their limitations: Clinical and demographic metadata were provided uncurated, with the amount varying by source and participant.

Sequencing was carried out using peripheral blood. The TCR sequence derives from a man aged 45-60 years with acute or convalescent COVID-19. Here the chain combines TRBV5-6 and TRBJ2-3; TRBD2 matches 10 bases in the middle. In nucleotides, the sequence is TGTGCCAGCAGCTTGAGCGGGGGGGCCGGAGATACGCAGTATTTT. This translates into CASSLSGGAGDTQYF.